Described below is a single TCR beta chain sequence and its context. Its antigen is undetermined. These data come from a study of Ad26.COV2.S vaccination and SARS-CoV-2 variants. Study-level background: The vaccine Ad26.COV2.S was put into the muscle once, or twice with 56 days between.

Sample treatment: 15 to 20 received Ad26.COV2.S at low or high dose, single or two shots; 5 received placebo; per-sample allocation not given. Sampling was performed 63 days after the first vaccine or placebo injection. General study results and limits: Spike-specific responses of CD8+ and CD4+ T cells were reported to display substantial breadth after vaccination.

Measured with immunoSEQ multiplex PCR; TCRdb has only the in-frame clones, and not every one. Counted here are 350,000 to 400,000 clones, over 75% occurring once; the ten biggest clones make up over 1.5%. Germline assignment: CDR1 MDHEN and CDR2 SYDVKM. V was cut by 8 bases and J by 6 bases, with 13 bases left in between. The CDR3 length is 13 residues. This sequence was found in a person aged 18-60 years who received the Ad26.COV2.S COVID-19 vaccine or a placebo. The sequenced sample was peripheral blood, obtained in a trial of Ad26.COV2.S vaccine versus placebo. V is TRBV28 and J is TRBJ2-2, with D perhaps assigned TRBD1 or TRBD2 (7 bases each). In nucleotides, the CDR3 is TGTGCCAGCTACAGGGGAGGGGCCGGGGAGCTGTTTTTT. Amino acids: CASYRGGAGELFF.